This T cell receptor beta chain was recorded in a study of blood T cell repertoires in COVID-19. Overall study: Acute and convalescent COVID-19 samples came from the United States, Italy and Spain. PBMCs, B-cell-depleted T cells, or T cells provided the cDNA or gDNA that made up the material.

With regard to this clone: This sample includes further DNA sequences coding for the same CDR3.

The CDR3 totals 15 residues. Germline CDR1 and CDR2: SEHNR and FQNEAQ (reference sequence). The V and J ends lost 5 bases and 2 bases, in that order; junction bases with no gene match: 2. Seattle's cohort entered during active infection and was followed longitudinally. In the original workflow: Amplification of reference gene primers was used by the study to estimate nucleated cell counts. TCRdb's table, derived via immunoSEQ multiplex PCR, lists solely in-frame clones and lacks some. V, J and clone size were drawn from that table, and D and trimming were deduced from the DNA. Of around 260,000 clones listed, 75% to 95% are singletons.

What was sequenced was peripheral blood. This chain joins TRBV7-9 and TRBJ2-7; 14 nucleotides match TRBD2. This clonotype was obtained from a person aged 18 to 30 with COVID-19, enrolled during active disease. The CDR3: CASSPGLAGAYEQYF. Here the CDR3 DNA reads TGTGCCAGCAGCCCGGGACTAGCGGGAGCCTACGAGCAGTACTTC.